Following are 28 T cell receptor beta chains from one sample sequenced in a study of control samples from healthy donors and cancer patients (dated by TCRdb to 2018 to 2021). Library construction relied on the immunoSEQ multiplex PCR assay. The table was pulled from immuneACCESS by TCRdb, which kept in-frame rearrangements only. Such tables lose some clones; where checked, under half of the loss comes from unresolved V genes, and the rest has no known cause. Across this sample there are about 190,000 clones, with roughly nine tenths seen only once. 1.5% to 2% of the sample rests with the top ten. The sample consisted of blood. These receptors all stem from a man between 25 and 39 years old in good health.

The CDR3 region has the DNA TGTGCTAGTGTACCGGGACAGGGGGCGGCGGCTAGCGGGGGCCCACTCACAGATACGCAGTATTTT. Amino acids: CASVPGQGAAASGGPLTDTQYF. The rearrangement uses TRBV12-5 and TRBJ2-3; 12 bases line up with TRBD1. Looked up from germline, CDR1 is LGHNT and CDR2 is FRNRAP. The V and J ends lost 7 bases and 2 bases, in that order; junction bases with no gene match: 25. The CDR3 is 22 residues long. Based on the CDR3 plus reference TRBV12-5 and TRBJ2-3, the full variable domain is DARVTQTPRHKVTEMGQEVTMRCQPILGHNTVFWYRQTMMQGLELLAYFRNRAPLDDSGMPKDRFSAEMPDATLATLKIQPSEPRDSAVYFCASVPGQGAAASGGPLTDTQYFGPGTRLTVL.

The rearrangement uses TRBV10-2 and TRBJ2-1; possibly TRBD1 for D (5 bases). The CDR3 is 14 residues long. Trimming removed 5 bases at V and 0 bases at J, with 8 bases between. CDR1 is WSHSY, CDR2 SAAADI, per germline. The CDR3 loop is CASSQGDSYNEQFF. For the CDR3, the DNA is TGCGCCAGCAGTCAAGGGGACTCCTACAATGAGCAGTTCTTC.

The rearrangement joins TRBV29-1 to TRBJ2-1; TRBD2 matches 10 bases. CDR3 length: 19 amino acids. Germline V gene sequence: CDR1 SQVTM, CDR2 ANQGSEA. Germline trimming cut 2 bases from V and 5 bases from J; bases unmatched to any gene: 18. The DNA of the CDR3 is TGCAGCGTTGAACCCCTAGCGGGGGTGTATCAGTCCAGAAACAATGAGCAGTTCTTC. It codes for CSVEPLAGVYQSRNNEQFF.

The chain carries TRBV5-1 and TRBJ1-1; unclear D gene. Germline V CDR1 and CDR2: SGHRS, YFSETQ. V lost 0 bases and J lost 2, with 11 bases in between. The CDR3 consists of 15 residues. The CDR3: CASSLDGGGNTEAFF. Written as DNA, the CDR3 is TGCGCCAGCAGCTTGGATGGAGGAGGTAACACTGAAGCTTTCTTT.

The chain is built from TRBV7-9 and TRBJ2-7, with 7 positions matching TRBD1. V gave up 5 bases and J gave up 6 bases; unmatched junction bases: 10. The CDR3 runs to 14 residues. Germline CDR1 reads SEHNR; CDR2 reads FQNEAQ (reference sequence). CDR3 in amino acids: CASSHDRAMGEQYF. The CDR3 nucleotides read TGTGCCAGCAGCCATGACAGGGCCATGGGCGAGCAGTACTTC.

The V and J genes are TRBV5-1 and TRBJ2-5; D is perhaps TRBD2 (7 bases). Deletions cut 6 bases from V and 4 bases from J, with 13 bases between. CDR3 length: 13 residues. The germline V gene has CDR1 SGHRS and CDR2 YFSETQ. CDR3 DNA: TGCGCCAGCATGAGGGGGGGCCGAGAGACCCAGTACTTC. Translated: CASMRGGRETQYF.

The chain links TRBV7-2 to TRBJ1-2; maybe TRBD1 (6 bases). Germline lookup yields CDR1 SGHTA and CDR2 FQGNSA. The CDR3 contains 14 residues. Deletions cut 3 bases from V and 0 bases from J, with 8 bases between. The CDR3 reads CASSFDRTNYGYTF. The CDR3 region has the DNA TGTGCCAGCAGCTTTGACAGGACTAACTATGGCTACACCTTC.

The chain links TRBV5-1 to TRBJ2-1; 8 nucleotides agree with TRBD1. The CDR3 length is 14 residues. Germline assignment: CDR1 SGHRS and CDR2 YFSETQ. The trim removed 4 bases at V and 9 bases at J, leaving 9 bases unmatched. In nucleotides, the CDR3 is TGCGCCAGCAGCGAATCGACAGGGGCGGGTGAGCAGTTCTTC. As protein: CASSESTGAGEQFF.

This chain connects TRBV30 to TRBJ1-2, with D unresolved. The CDR3 runs 15 residues. Germline values: CDR1 GTSNPN, CDR2 SVGIG (reference sequence). Trimming pared 0 bases from V and 2 bases from J, leaving 13 bases between. This CDR3 reads CAWSVPRGLNYGYTF. CDR3 nucleotide sequence: TGTGCCTGGAGTGTACCTCGGGGTTTGAACTATGGCTACACCTTC.

The chain is built from TRBV29-1 and TRBJ1-4, with TRBD1 as a possible D gene (5 bases). Trimming removed 6 bases from V and 4 bases from J, with 15 bases in between. There are 14 residues in the CDR3. Germline V gene lookup returns CDR1 SQVTM and CDR2 ANQGSEA. The CDR3 spells CSVHVGGLNEKLFF. In nucleotides, the CDR3 is TGCAGCGTCCACGTCGGGGGTCTTAATGAAAAACTGTTTTTT.

The chain employs TRBV5-1 and TRBJ1-2; unclear D gene. Trimming took off 4 bases at V and 6 bases at J, with 13 bases between the two ends. The CDR3 sequence is 13 residues long. Germline V gene data show CDR1 as SGHRS and CDR2 as YFSETQ. CDR3 region: CASSPGYGDGYTF. The CDR3 DNA follows: TGCGCCAGCAGCCCCGGGTACGGTGATGGCTACACCTTC.

The CDR3 DNA is TGTGCCAGCAGCCAAGATCCCACTCAGGGGACCTATGGCTACACCTTC. Protein product: CASSQDPTQGTYGYTF. The rearrangement links TRBV3-1 (or the pseudogene TRBV3-2) to TRBJ1-2; possible D gene TRBD1, 6 bases. Germline CDR1 and CDR2: LGHDT and YNNKEL (reference sequence). The CDR3 is 16 residues long. Trimming cost V 0 bases and J 4 bases, with 15 bases left between them.

The V call is TRBV27, the J call TRBJ1-1, with a possible D match to TRBD1 (6 bases). CDR3 size: 15 residues. Trimming pared 4 bases from V and 3 bases from J, leaving 15 bases between. Germline CDR1 and CDR2: MNHEY and SMNVEV (reference sequence). The CDR3: CASSSNRVAHTEAFF. DNA of the CDR3: TGTGCCAGCAGTTCTAACAGGGTCGCCCACACTGAAGCTTTCTTT.

For the CDR3, the DNA is TGTGCTAGTGGCCCAGGGACTAATTCACCCCTCCACTTT. Translating it yields CASGPGTNSPLHF. This chain joins TRBV12-5 and TRBJ1-6, with a weak D call TRBD1 (5 bases). Germline-derived CDR1 and CDR2 are LGHNT and FRNRAP. V shed 6 bases and J shed 6 bases, with 9 bases lying between them. The CDR3 sequence is 13 residues long.

The chain recombines TRBV19 with TRBJ1-3, with D unresolved. The CDR3 extends over 12 amino acids. Trimming removed 6 bases at V and 3 bases at J, with 6 bases between. Germline V gene sequence: CDR1 LNHDA, CDR2 SQIVND (reference sequence). The CDR3 coding sequence is TGTGCCAGTAGACAGAGTGGAAACACCATATATTTT. Translation: CASRQSGNTIYF. The variable domain in full, with the rest retrieved from reference TRBV19 and TRBJ1-3, is DGGITQSPKYLFRKEGQNVTLSCEQNLNHDAMYWYRQDPGQGLRLIYYSQIVNDFQKGDIAEGYSVSREKKESFPLTVTSAQKNPTAFYLCASRQSGNTIYFGEGSWLTVV.

This chain links TRBV9 with TRBJ1-1; a possible D gene is TRBD1 (6 bases). From germline, CDR1 is SGDLS and CDR2 YYNGEE. The ends were cut back, 3 bases at V and 1 base at J, with 13 bases in the middle. The CDR3 runs to 15 residues. DNA for the CDR3: TGTGCCAGCAGCGGAATTCCAGGGGAGAACACTGAAGCTTTCTTT. Encoded protein: CASSGIPGENTEAFF.

The rearrangement uses TRBV6-6 and TRBJ2-7; 7 bases agree with TRBD2. Germline loops: CDR1 MNHNY, CDR2 SVGAGI (reference sequence). V shed 7 bases and J 3 bases; nucleotides not matched to a gene: 6. The length of the CDR3 is 13 residues. The CDR3 is CASTRREGYEQYF. In DNA, the CDR3 is TGTGCCAGCACCCGCAGGGAGGGCTACGAGCAGTACTTC.

The chain couples TRBV11-2 to TRBJ2-3; the D call may be TRBD1 or TRBD2 (6 bases each). Germline lookup yields CDR1 SGHAT and CDR2 FQNNGV. Trimming took 7 bases from V and 2 from J, leaving 19 bases between them. This CDR3 is built from 16 residues. CDR3 amino acids: CASTLEGGYLTDTQYF. CDR3 coding DNA: TGTGCCAGCACCCTTGAGGGGGGTTACCTCACAGATACGCAGTATTTT. Full variable domain (rest looked up from reference TRBV11-2 and TRBJ2-3): EAGVAQSPRYKIIEKRQSVAFWCNPISGHATLYWYQQILGQGPKLLIQFQNNGVVDDSQLPKDRFSAERLKGVDSTLKIQPAKLEDSAVYLCASTLEGGYLTDTQYFGPGTRLTVL.

The chain has TRBV10-2 and TRBJ1-1, with D tentatively TRBD1 (5 bases). CDR3 length: 15 amino acids. The V end lost 3 bases, the J end lost 11 bases, and 22 bases lay between the germline ends. Germline V gene sequence: CDR1 WSHSY, CDR2 SAAADI. This chain's CDR3 is CASSEWWGLSPVAFF. The CDR3 DNA follows: TGCGCCAGCAGTGAATGGTGGGGACTAAGCCCGGTGGCTTTCTTT.

J is TRBJ1-5 and V is TRBV5-8; D might be TRBD1 (5 bases). This CDR3 has 18 amino acids. Per germline, CDR1 SGHTS and CDR2 YDEGEE. Trimming left V 1 base short and J 2 bases short, with 19 bases between. The CDR3 sequence is CASSLNRGKDQGNQPQHF. The CDR3 nucleotides read TGTGCCAGCAGCTTGAATCGGGGGAAGGACCAGGGCAATCAGCCCCAGCATTTT.

Regarding this clone: A junction end diverges from the germline sequence, so it may reflect a read error. The chain couples TRBV30 to TRBJ2-1, with 12 bases aligning to TRBD2. This CDR3 spans 15 amino acids. Per the germline V gene, CDR1 is GTSNPN and CDR2 is SVGIG (reference sequence). The CDR3 DNA reads TGTGCTTGGAGGCTTCTAGCGGGGGGGTACAATGAGCAGTTCTTC. Its translation: CAWRLLAGGYNEQFF.

The count of this clone is one. V usage is TRBV29-1 and J usage is TRBJ1-3, with no clear D. Germline loops: CDR1 SQVTM, CDR2 ANQGSEA. Trimming stripped 4 bases from V and 0 bases from J, with 10 bases between. This CDR3 region has 14 residues. This CDR3 reads CSVVGQNSGNTIYF. CDR3 coding DNA: TGCAGCGTTGTTGGGCAGAACTCTGGAAACACCATATATTTT.

The DNA for the CDR3 is TGTGCCAGCAGCTTCCTAGCGGGGGGGGATGAGCAGTTCTTC. It specifies CASSFLAGGDEQFF. This chain connects TRBV13 to TRBJ2-1; 12 bases fit TRBD2. CDR1 PRHDT and CDR2 FYEKMQ come from the germline V gene (reference sequence). The CDR3 spans 14 residues. Trimming cost V 3 bases and J 8 bases; bases outside gene matches: 2. Full variable domain (rest looked up from reference TRBV13 and TRBJ2-1): AAGVIQSPRHLIKEKRETATLKCYPIPRHDTVYWYQQGPGQDPQFLISFYEKMQSDKGSIPDRFSAQQFSDYHSELNMSSLELGDSALYFCASSFLAGGDEQFFGPGTRLTVL.

There are a few counts of this clone. CDR3 DNA sequence: TGTGCCAGCAGACACAGGGATTCGAGCAATCAGCCCCAGCATTTT. It translates to CASRHRDSSNQPQHF. J is TRBJ1-5 and V is TRBV5-5; D is possibly TRBD1 (6 bases). CDR3 length: 15 amino acids. CDR1 is SGHKS and CDR2 is YYEKEE in the germline V gene (reference sequence). V was clipped by 5 bases and J by 1 base, with 13 bases between them. The full variable domain, rest sourced from reference TRBV5-5 and TRBJ1-5, is DAGVTQSPTHLIKTRGQQVTLRCSPISGHKSVSWYQQVLGQGPQFIFQYYEKEERGRGNFPDRFSARQFPNYSSELNVNALLLGDSALYLCASRHRDSSNQPQHFGDGTRLSIL.

V gene TRBV18 combines with J gene TRBJ1-6; TRBD1 is a possible D gene (5 bases). There are 15 residues in the CDR3. Germline-derived CDR1 and CDR2 are KGHSH and LQKENI. Trimming shortened V by 2 bases and J by 7 bases, and 12 bases separated the two germline ends. The CDR3 region has the DNA TGTGCCAGCTCACCAGCCAGCAGGGCCAATTCACCCCTCCACTTT. Amino acids: CASSPASRANSPLHF.

The chain has TRBV30 and TRBJ1-1; D might be TRBD1 (6 bases). V was clipped by 3 bases and J by 1 base, with 12 bases between them. Germline V gene lookup returns CDR1 GTSNPN and CDR2 SVGIG (reference sequence). The CDR3 has 14 amino acids. CDR3 amino acids: CAWSLRGGNTEAFF. The CDR3 DNA is TGTGCCTGGAGCCTCAGGGGCGGGAACACTGAAGCTTTCTTT.

With respect to this clone: Other DNA sequences in the sample encode the same CDR3. The CDR3 DNA reads TGTGCCAGCAGCGGGGCGGGGGGTCCCGAGCAGTACTTC. Translating gives CASSGAGGPEQYF. This rearrangement joins TRBV9 to TRBJ2-7; TRBD2 matches 8 bases. Germline CDR1 reads SGDLS; CDR2 reads YYNGEE. The CDR3 has 13 amino acids. J lost 6 bases, V lost 3 bases, and 5 bases had no gene match. Full variable domain (missing parts from reference TRBV9 and TRBJ2-7): DSGVTQTPKHLITATGQRVTLRCSPRSGDLSVYWYQQSLDQGLQFLIQYYNGEERAKGNILERFSAQQFPDLHSELNLSSLELGDSALYFCASSGAGGPEQYFGPGTRLTVT.

The CDR3 reads CASSPGTGVGTDTQYF. DNA for the CDR3: TGCGCCAGCAGCCCTGGGACAGGGGTCGGTACAGATACGCAGTATTTT. The gene calls are TRBV5-1 and TRBJ2-3; TRBD1 matches 10 bases. CDR1 SGHRS and CDR2 YFSETQ come from the germline V gene. The CDR3 length is 16 residues. The V segment lost 4 bases and the J segment 3 bases; nucleotides outside the gene matches: 8.